Listed below are T cell receptor beta chains from one sample, sequenced in a study of Graves' ophthalmopathy and Graves' hyperthyroidism. TCRdb reprocessed the multiplex PCR reads via MiXCR and lists one record per CDR3 protein. The repertoire holds over a million distinct CDR3 sequences, with about two fifths as singletons. Sequencing used peripheral blood or thyroid tissue (not recorded which). The receptor set was obtained from an adult man with Graves' hyperthyroidism. The CDR3 runs from the conserved cysteine through the conserved F or W. D genes are given only for firm matches. Expanded clones get a size class; other rows say once, few or many, or leave the size out.

D gene,clone size,V gene,J gene,CDR3 DNA,CDR3 protein
.,.,TRBV4-1,TRBJ2-7,TGCGCCAGCAGCCAAGTAGAGTGGGGAGGATACCCTACGTTCGAGCAGTACTTC,CASSQVEWGGYPTFEQYF
TRBD1,many,TRBV4-1,TRBJ1-1,TGCGCCAGCAGCCATGGACAGGGGATTGAAGCTTTCTTT,CASSHGQGIEAFF
.,.,TRBV2,TRBJ2-2,TGTGCCGGTTCATTAGGGCAGGGTGGGACCGGGGAGCTGTTTTTT,CAGSLGQGGTGELFF
.,few,TRBV4-1,TRBJ1-2,TGCGCCAGCAGCCAAGATTCGGGGGGCGCTTATCGTGGCTACACCTTC,CASSQDSGGAYRGYTF
TRBD1,many,TRBV19,TRBJ2-7,TGTGCCAGTAGTGCGGGACAGGGGGACTACGAGCAGTACTTC,CASSAGQGDYEQYF
.,many,TRBV7-7,TRBJ2-5,TGTGCCAGCAGCTTAGCGTCGCCGGTGGGGGAGACCCAGTACTTC,CASSLASPVGETQYF
.,once,TRBV29-1,TRBJ2-5,TGCAGCGGACAGGGTGGGACTTTTCTAGGGGAGACCCAGTACTTC,CSGQGGTFLGETQYF
TRBD1,.,TRBV7-3,TRBJ1-1,TGTGCCAGCAGCCAAGGGACAGGGCTTGGAAACACTGAAGCTTTCTTT,CASSQGTGLGNTEAFF
.,many,TRBV2,TRBJ1-5,TGTGCCAGCAGTTCCGACAGCTACAATCAGCCCCAGCATTTT,CASSSDSYNQPQHF
TRBD1,.,TRBV7-2,TRBJ1-2,TGTGCCAGCAGCCAACGACAGGGCCCTTATGGCTACACCTTC,CASSQRQGPYGYTF
.,many,TRBV7-8,TRBJ2-2,TGTGCCAGCAGAGGGGTTGGAGGCACCGGGGAGCTGTTTTTT,CASRGVGGTGELFF
.,.,TRBV9,TRBJ2-2,TGTGCCAGCGGGAGACATTCGACCGGGGAGCTGTTTTTT,CASGRHSTGELFF
.,.,TRBV5-4,TRBJ2-5,TGTGCCAGCAGTTCCGGGACAAAAGGGACCCAGTACTTC,CASSSGTKGTQYF